The 10 T cell receptor beta chains in this list originate from one sample, sequenced in a study of blood T cell repertoires in COVID-19. Sequencing was performed with immunoSEQ multiplex PCR; in TCRdb, only in-frame clones are kept and a portion is missing. Here the sample spans fewer than 300,000 clones, 82% being singletons. Sequenced material: peripheral blood. The receptors were sampled from a young woman with acute or convalescent COVID-19.

By share, this clone counts as medium-sized. The chain uses TRBV5-6 and TRBJ1-6; possible D gene TRBD1, 6 bases. Trimming pared 3 bases from V and 7 bases from J, leaving 14 bases between. Looked up from germline, CDR1 is SGHDT and CDR2 is YYEEEE. The CDR3 sequence is 15 residues long. The CDR3 loop reads CASSSLRDINSPLHF. As DNA, the CDR3 is TGTGCCAGCAGCTCCCTCCGGGACATCAATTCACCCCTCCACTTT.

The chain combines TRBV28 with TRBJ2-7; TRBD2 aligns across 11 bases. CDR1 is MDHEN and CDR2 is SYDVKM in the germline V gene. CDR3 length: 15 amino acids. V gave up 5 bases and J gave up 1 base; unmatched junction bases: 4. The CDR3 DNA reads TGTGCCAGCAGTACAATAGCGGGAGGGTCCTACGAGCAGTACTTC. This encodes CASSTIAGGSYEQYF.

The table lists this clone with a few counts. The rearrangement uses TRBV6-6 and TRBJ2-1; TRBD2 aligns across 9 bases. Germline CDR1 is MNHNY and CDR2 is SVGAGI (reference sequence). CDR3 length: 15 residues. V dropped 5 bases and J dropped 4; count of bases not matched to a gene: 6. CDR3 sequence: CASSKTSGYYNEQFF. In DNA, the CDR3 is TGTGCCAGCAGTAAGACTAGCGGATATTACAATGAGCAGTTCTTC.

The chain links TRBV4-3 to TRBJ2-1; 9 bases agree with TRBD1. Trimming at V came to 0 bases and at J to 4 bases, leaving 4 bases not matched to a gene. In germline, CDR1 is LGHNA, CDR2 YSLEER. The CDR3 is 16 amino acids. CDR3 loop: CASSQDWTGEYNEQFF. CDR3 nucleotide sequence: TGCGCCAGCAGCCAAGATTGGACAGGGGAGTACAATGAGCAGTTCTTC.

CDR3 sequence: CASSLGGFLGQGGTEAFF. The CDR3 nucleotides read TGTGCCAGCAGCTTGGGTGGATTTTTGGGACAGGGTGGGACTGAAGCTTTCTTT. This sequence joins TRBV5-4 and TRBJ1-1; 9 bases line up with TRBD1. Germline V lookup: CDR1 SGHNT, CDR2 YYREEE (reference sequence). Losses at the gene ends were 0 bases for V and 5 bases for J; bases not matched to a gene: 14. CDR3 length equals 18 residues.

This sequence joins TRBV5-1 and TRBJ2-3; D perhaps matches TRBD2 (5 bases). CDR1 and CDR2 from the germline V gene are SGHRS and YFSETQ. CDR3 size: 16 residues. Trimming stripped 1 base from V and 2 bases from J, with 14 bases between. DNA for the CDR3: TGCGCCAGCAGCTTGCTCTTCAGCGGTCCCACAGATACGCAGTATTTT. This gives the protein CASSLLFSGPTDTQYF.

The genes are TRBV27 and TRBJ2-2; no clear D gene. This CDR3 has 14 residues. Germline assignment: CDR1 MNHEY and CDR2 SMNVEV (reference sequence). Trimming cost V 5 bases and J 4 bases, with 11 bases left between them. The CDR3 DNA sequence: TGTGCCAGCAGTACAGCTCTGACCACCGGGGAGCTGTTTTTT. Its translation is CASSTALTTGELFF.

The genes are TRBV19 and TRBJ2-1; D gene unclear. The CDR3 runs 15 residues. Germline CDR1 reads LNHDA; CDR2 reads SQIVND (reference sequence). With 3 bases removed from V and 3 bases from J, the gap between germline ends came to 12 bases. The CDR3 loop is CASSMESLSYNEQFF. The CDR3 DNA reads TGTGCCAGTAGTATGGAGTCACTGAGCTACAATGAGCAGTTCTTC.

The rearrangement links TRBV29-1 to TRBJ1-5, with D unresolved. Germline assignment: CDR1 SQVTM and CDR2 ANQGSEA. Trimming cost V 6 bases and J 3 bases, with 12 bases left between them. This CDR3 is built from 13 residues. CDR3 nucleotides: TGCAGCGTAGGAGGGTACCCCAATCAGCCCCAGCATTTT. As protein: CSVGGYPNQPQHF.

This rearrangement joins TRBV29-1 to TRBJ2-7; 8 nucleotides line up with TRBD2. Trimming cost V 4 bases and J 0 bases; bases outside gene matches: 8. CDR1 and CDR2 (germline): SQVTM, ANQGSEA. The CDR3 sequence is 15 residues long. The CDR3 loop is CSVGPGLVDSYEQYF. CDR3 coding DNA: TGCAGCGTTGGACCGGGACTAGTGGACTCCTACGAGCAGTACTTC.